A selection of T cell receptor beta chains follows, all from one sample in a study of response to subunit inactivated influenza vaccine. From the RT-PCR reads, TCRdb called clonotypes with MiXCR, one entry per CDR3 protein. The sample yields 630,000 or so distinct CDR3 sequences, approximately 14% seen once. The input for sequencing was PBMCs from blood, taken approximately 12 days after vaccination. The receptor source for this set is a man in his forties or fifties who received an inactivated influenza vaccine. Both conserved end residues are part of each CDR3. D genes are given only for firm matches. Clone size is given for some rows only: seen once, a few or many times, or a class if the clone is expanded.

CDR3: CASSLEMAGGRQTQYF
DNA: TGTGCCAGCAGCTTAGAGATGGCGGGGGGCCGTCAGACCCAGTACTTC
size: .
D: TRBD2
J: TRBJ2-5
V: TRBV7-2

CDR3: CASSQDSEESYYEQYF
DNA: TGCGCCAGCAGCCAAGATTCGGAAGAGTCTTACTACGAGCAGTACTTC
size: .
D: .
J: TRBJ2-7
V: TRBV4-1

CDR3: CASRIQETQYF
DNA: TGTGCCAGCAGGATCCAAGAGACCCAGTACTTC
size: many
D: .
J: TRBJ2-5
V: TRBV12-3/TRBV12-4

CDR3: CASRRTANQETQYF
DNA: TGTGCCAGCAGAAGGACGGCAAACCAAGAGACCCAGTACTTC
size: .
D: .
J: TRBJ2-5
V: TRBV7-9

CDR3: CSAREGGQVNSPLHF
DNA: TGCAGTGCTAGAGAGGGAGGACAGGTTAATTCACCCCTCCACTTT
size: .
D: TRBD1
J: TRBJ1-6
V: TRBV20-1

CDR3: CASSLAGHSTDTQYF
DNA: TGTGCCAGCAGTCTAGCGGGGCATAGCACAGATACGCAGTATTTT
size: many
D: TRBD2
J: TRBJ2-3
V: TRBV28

CDR3: CASSLVGDGFTGELFF
DNA: TGTGCCAGCAGCTTAGTTGGGGACGGATTCACCGGGGAGCTGTTTTTT
size: .
D: .
J: TRBJ2-2
V: TRBV11-2

CDR3: CASSDGGFPTNEKLFF
DNA: TGCGCCAGCAGTGACGGTGGCTTCCCAACTAATGAAAAACTGTTTTTT
size: few
D: .
J: TRBJ1-4
V: TRBV10-2

CDR3: CASSESGGAKNIQYF
DNA: TGCGCCAGCAGTGAGTCTGGCGGAGCCAAAAACATTCAGTACTTC
size: .
D: .
J: TRBJ2-4
V: TRBV10-2

CDR3: CSVKRNTGELFF
DNA: TGCAGTGTGAAGCGGAACACCGGGGAGCTGTTTTTT
size: many
D: .
J: TRBJ2-2
V: TRBV20-1

CDR3: CATSREANYGYTF
DNA: TGTGCCACCTCCAGGGAAGCTAACTATGGCTACACCTTC
size: .
D: .
J: TRBJ1-2
V: TRBV15

CDR3: CSAKTGGVNEAFF
DNA: TGCAGTGCCAAAACAGGGGGCGTTAATGAAGCTTTCTTT
size: .
D: TRBD1
J: TRBJ1-1
V: TRBV20-1

CDR3: CATSRDPGGTRNIQYF
DNA: TGTGCCACCAGCAGAGATCCTGGCGGTACGAGAAACATTCAGTACTTC
size: .
D: .
J: TRBJ2-4
V: TRBV15

CDR3: CASSFGTSVVEQYF
DNA: TGTGCCAGCAGTTTTGGGACTAGCGTTGTCGAGCAGTACTTC
size: .
D: TRBD2
J: TRBJ2-7
V: TRBV27

CDR3: CASSLGVGNTGELFF
DNA: TGTGCCAGCAGCTTGGGTGTGGGGAACACCGGGGAGCTGTTTTTT
size: .
D: .
J: TRBJ2-2
V: TRBV5-5

CDR3: CASKTGGYGYTF
DNA: TGTGCCAGCAAGACAGGGGGTTATGGCTACACCTTC
size: few
D: TRBD1
J: TRBJ1-2
V: TRBV25-1

CDR3: CASSSGQVLSTDTQYF
DNA: TGTGCCAGCAGCTCCGGGCAGGTACTTAGCACAGATACGCAGTATTTT
size: few
D: .
J: TRBJ2-3
V: TRBV6-1

CDR3: CASSYSGSLTDTQYF
DNA: TGTGCCAGCAGTTACTCGGGCAGTCTAACAGATACGCAGTATTTT
size: few
D: .
J: TRBJ2-3
V: TRBV6-5

CDR3: CASSFERLSEAFF
DNA: TGTGCCAGCAGCTTCGAGCGGCTGTCTGAAGCTTTCTTT
size: few
D: .
J: TRBJ1-1
V: TRBV13